Below, 20 T cell receptor beta chains from the same sample are listed, as sequenced in a study of CXCR3-negative and CXCR3-positive naive CD8 T cells. UMI-labeled 5' RACE TRB cDNA libraries were prepared from the cells. One entry per CDR3 protein, without DNA, is what TCRdb gives after re-calling the 5' RACE reads. The sample includes 60,000 to 65,000 distinct CDR3 sequences. These TCRs' antigens remain unknown. Findings and caveats of the study: TRB CDR3 hydrophobicity was greater in CXCR3-positive naive cells than in CXCR3-negative naive cells.

The sequenced sample was naive CXCR3+ CD8+ T cells from blood. Subset specified: CD45RO-CCR7+CD27+CD95- naive CD8+ T cells expressing CXCR3 (TNR3+). These receptors were collected from a human donor in good health. Some clones in this sample may be carry-over from other donors' samples.

V and J are TRBV29-1 and TRBJ1-2. This CDR3 region has 11 residues. Germline CDR1 reads SQVTM; CDR2 reads ANQGSEA. The CDR3 here is CTIQVGYGYTF.

The V gene is TRBV9, the J gene TRBJ1-1; the D call of TRBD1 rests on TCRdb alone, since no DNA is present to check it. This CDR3 comprises 15 residues. Germline-derived CDR1 and CDR2 are SGDLS and YYNGEE. The CDR3 sequence is CASTPRGGRNTEAFF.

The chain carries TRBV5-1 and TRBJ1-5; TCRdb designates TRBD1, a call that cannot be tested without DNA. The CDR3 runs 17 residues. The germline V gene encodes CDR1 SGHRS and CDR2 YFSETQ. This chain's CDR3 is CASSYLPGQGVNQPQHF.

The gene calls are TRBV10-3 and TRBJ1-2; with no DNA, the TCRdb D assignment of TRBD1 cannot be verified. The CDR3 consists of 15 residues. Germline values: CDR1 ENHRY, CDR2 SYGVKD. The CDR3 sequence: CAISEAGTWNYGYTF.

CDR3 in amino acids: CAWADLRDEQYF. This chain uses TRBV30 with TRBJ2-7; TCRdb's D call, TRBD2, is unchecked because there is no DNA. This CDR3 is built from 12 residues. CDR1 and CDR2 from the germline V gene are GTSNPN and SVGIG (reference sequence). The full variable domain, completed using reference TRBV30 and TRBJ2-7, is SQTIHQWPATLVQPVGSPLSLECTVEGTSNPNLYWYRQAAGRGLQLLFYSVGIGQISSEVPQNLSASRPQDRQFILSSKKLLLSDSGFYLCAWADLRDEQYFGPGTRLTVT.

The chain is built from TRBV19 and TRBJ2-7; without DNA, the TCRdb call of TRBD1 cannot be checked. CDR3 length equals 13 residues. CDR1 and CDR2 from the germline V gene are LNHDA and SQIVND (reference sequence). The CDR3 sequence: CATQPGRYYEQYF.

The rearrangement links TRBV20-1 to TRBJ1-5. This CDR3 contains 14 residues. CDR1 is DFQATT and CDR2 is SNEGSKA in the germline V gene (reference sequence). This CDR3 is CSARVLEGHQPQHF.

The chain carries TRBV29-1 and TRBJ2-5; the TRBD1 assignment by TCRdb is unverifiable without DNA. Germline-derived CDR1 and CDR2 are SQVTM and ANQGSEA. The CDR3 has 14 amino acids. The CDR3 spells CSVEKQTGRETQYF.

V usage is TRBV29-1 and J usage is TRBJ2-1; TCRdb outputs TRBD2, but without DNA this stays unchecked. Germline V gene sequence: CDR1 SQVTM, CDR2 ANQGSEA. CDR3 length equals 13 residues. The CDR3 spells CSVRLADYNEQFF.

This chain joins TRBV5-1 and TRBJ2-1; the TCRdb call, TRBD1, lacks DNA for checking. Germline CDR1 SGHRS, CDR2 YFSETQ. This CDR3 spans 11 amino acids. Here the CDR3 reads CASSLGPGQFF. The full variable domain, completed using reference TRBV5-1 and TRBJ2-1, is KAGVTQTPRYLIKTRGQQVTLSCSPISGHRSVSWYQQTPGQGLQFLFEYFSETQRNKGNFPGRFSGRQFSNSRSEMNVSTLELGDSALYLCASSLGPGQFFGPGTRLTVL.

This chain uses TRBV6-2 or TRBV6-3 with TRBJ2-7; lacking DNA, the TRBD1 call made by TCRdb goes unchecked. The CDR3 has 12 amino acids. The V gene's germline CDR1 is MNHEY and CDR2 SVGEGT. CDR3 in amino acids: CASSKYRDEQYF.

This chain uses TRBV7-3 with TRBJ2-7; TCRdb names TRBD2, which stays unverified in the absence of DNA. CDR3 length: 14 residues. CDR1 is SGHTA, CDR2 FQGTGA, per germline. The CDR3 reads CASSPSGSTYEQYF.

This sequence joins TRBV5-1 and TRBJ2-1; the TCRdb call, TRBD2, lacks DNA for checking. Germline CDR1 reads SGHRS; CDR2 reads YFSETQ. CDR3 length: 16 amino acids. This CDR3 reads CASTGLARGPFDEQFF.

Measured by frequency, this clonotype is medium-sized. CDR3: CASSLVGVFDEQYF. This chain connects TRBV7-9 to TRBJ2-7; TCRdb picks TRBD1, but there is no DNA to check that call. The CDR3 has 14 amino acids. CDR1 and CDR2 from the germline V gene are SEHNR and FQNEAQ (reference sequence).

V usage is TRBV20-1 and J usage is TRBJ2-1; no DNA is available, so the TRBD2 call from TCRdb remains unchecked. The CDR3 has 12 amino acids. Germline V gives CDR1 DFQATT, CDR2 SNEGSKA (reference sequence). CDR3 sequence: CSAPREDNEQFF.

The chain recombines TRBV20-1 with TRBJ2-5; TCRdb designates TRBD1, a call that cannot be tested without DNA. The CDR3 is made up of 14 amino acids. Germline V gene data show CDR1 as DFQATT and CDR2 as SNEGSKA (reference sequence). CDR3 region: CSALNREYQETQYF.

J is TRBJ2-1 and V is TRBV6-6; the TRBD1 assignment by TCRdb is unverifiable without DNA. The CDR3 length is 13 residues. CDR1 is MNHNY and CDR2 is SVGAGI in the germline V gene (reference sequence). The CDR3 sequence: CASSTTRPGEQFF.

The chain links TRBV12-5 to TRBJ2-3; TCRdb reports TRBD1, a call that lacks DNA to check it against. CDR1 and CDR2 from the germline V gene are LGHNT and FRNRAP. The CDR3 runs to 15 residues. CDR3 loop: CASGLGTGVADTQYF.

The chain recombines TRBV7-6 with TRBJ1-1; TCRdb indicates TRBD1, and absent DNA this call remains unverified. Germline V gives CDR1 SGHVS, CDR2 FNYEAQ. This CDR3 has 14 residues. CDR3 loop: CASSLAQGGTEAFF.

The chain uses TRBV19 and TRBJ2-3; TCRdb reports TRBD2, a call that lacks DNA to check it against. Germline lookup yields CDR1 LNHDA and CDR2 SQIVND (reference sequence). This CDR3 contains 17 residues. The CDR3 loop reads CASSGPYFASSTDTQYF.